These 5 T cell receptor beta chains were all obtained from the same sample, sequenced in a study of T cell clonality in common variable immunodeficiency (dated by TCRdb to 2015 to 2017). The paper's findings and limits, for the study overall: Fewer deletions and N-nucleotide insertions were reportedly observed in CVID TCRbeta sequences, and highly modified clones with 13 or more V deletions were reportedly absent from CVID TCRbeta sequences.

Which antigens these TCRs recognize remains unknown. The method behind the library was the immunoSEQ multiplex PCR assay. TCRdb obtained this table from immuneACCESS and retained in-frame rearrangements with V and J assigned. These tables miss some clones; where compared with another copy, unresolved V genes account for less than half of the shortfall, and the remainder is unexplained. Here the sample lists about 30,000 clones, none seen once only. The top ten clones comprise roughly 5.4% of the sample. The sample taken for sequencing was peripheral blood mononuclear cells. The receptors here all came from a human donor with common variable immunodeficiency.

This clone appeared a few times. The read gets to within 3 residues of the CDR3 end, and the germline J gene fills in the rest. The chain employs TRBV6-1 and TRBJ1-4; 8 bases match TRBD1. The V segment lost 2 bases and the J segment 7 bases; nucleotides outside the gene matches: 9. Looked up from germline, CDR1 is MNHNS and CDR2 is SASEGT. This CDR3 comprises 16 residues. CDR3 DNA, as far as it was read: TGTGCCAGCAGTGAACAGGGGGCCATCTGGGGTGAAAAA. It specifies CASSEQGAIWGEK. The entire CDR3 reads CASSEQGAIWGEKLFF.

Worth noting for this clone: The DNA ends 3 residues before the CDR3 does, and the rest of the CDR3 is filled in from the germline J gene. The chain is built from TRBV30 and TRBJ1-6; no definite D call. Germline V CDR1 and CDR2: GTSNPN, SVGIG (reference sequence). CDR3 size: 14 residues. The V end lost 4 bases, the J end lost 6 bases, and 13 bases lay between the germline ends. The sequenced CDR3 bases are TGTGCCTGGACCTCGGTAACAGCTAATTCACCC. The encoded protein is CAWTSVTANSP. In full, the CDR3 is CAWTSVTANSPLHF.

Comments on this clone: The read gets to within 3 residues of the CDR3 end, and the germline J gene fills in the rest. This chain connects TRBV5-1 to TRBJ2-7; the match to TRBD2 covers 8 bases. The trim removed 0 bases at V and 1 base at J, leaving 9 bases unmatched. This CDR3 is 17 amino acids long. Germline CDR1 SGHRS, CDR2 YFSETQ. The covered CDR3 bases are TGCGCCAGCAGCTTGGCCTTGCGGGGGGCCGGGTCCTACGAG. Protein product: CASSLALRGAGSYE. The complete CDR3 protein is CASSLALRGAGSYEQYF.

The sample holds many counts of this clone. The CDR3 end lies 3 residues beyond the end of the read and is filled in from the germline J gene. V gene TRBV11-2 combines with J gene TRBJ2-3, with TRBD1 identical over 9 bases. Germline V gene data show CDR1 as SGHAT and CDR2 as FQNNGV. The CDR3 has 14 residues. V was pared by 5 bases and J by 8 bases, with 8 bases of the junction left unmatched. The CDR3 DNA, read in part, is TGTGCCAGCAGCGTCGGACAGGGGACCTTTACG. It encodes CASSVGQGTFT. The entire CDR3 sequence reads CASSVGQGTFTQYF.

In its sample, this clone was seen many times. Coverage ceases 3 residues before the CDR3 finishes, and the germline J gene fills in the end. The rearrangement uses TRBV7-2 and TRBJ2-3, with TRBD2 as a possible D gene (6 bases). The CDR3 consists of 15 residues. Trimming shortened V by 3 bases and J by 3 bases, and 13 bases separated the two germline ends. Germline V CDR1 and CDR2: SGHTA, FQGNSA. The part of the CDR3 DNA that was read is TGTGCCAGCAGCTTCAACGCGGGGTTAACAGATACG. Its translation is CASSFNAGLTDT. The full CDR3 sequence reads CASSFNAGLTDTQYF.